Listed here are 24 T cell receptor beta chains from one sample, sequenced in a study of cytomegalovirus exposure and HLA in healthy donors. The primer mix had 60 Vbeta and 13 Jbeta primers. Assay: immunoSEQ multiplex PCR; the TCRdb copy retains only in-frame clones and omits some. This sample yields 130,000 to 150,000 clones, of which roughly 74% are seen a single time; about 2.4% belongs to the top ten. Material for sequencing was PBMCs. These receptors were obtained from a woman aged 18-29 years in good health and CMV-seropositive.

The chain is built from TRBV4-1 and TRBJ2-3; the D gene is possibly TRBD1 (5 bases). Between the trimmed V and J ends, which lost 7 bases and 4 bases, there was a span of 15 bases. Germline lookup yields CDR1 MGHRA and CDR2 YSYEKL. The CDR3 sequence is 14 residues long. This CDR3 reads CASNALGAADTQYF. The DNA for the CDR3 is TGCGCCAGCAACGCCCTTGGGGCAGCAGATACGCAGTATTTT.

The chain couples TRBV5-8 to TRBJ2-3; tentative D call: TRBD1 (5 bases). With 0 bases removed from V and 6 bases from J, the gap between germline ends came to 14 bases. Germline-derived CDR1 and CDR2 are SGHTS and YDEGEE. The CDR3 length is 15 residues. CDR3 in amino acids: CASSLGSRALDTQYF. CDR3 bases: TGTGCCAGCAGCTTGGGAAGCAGGGCCCTCGATACGCAGTATTTT.

The chain is built from TRBV6-6 and TRBJ2-7, with a tentative D call TRBD2 (6 bases). The CDR3 sequence is 15 residues long. The V end was cut by 4 bases, the J end by 2 bases, with 15 bases between. The germline CDR1 and CDR2 sequences are MNHNY and SVGAGI (reference sequence). CDR3 DNA sequence: TGTGCCAGCAGTTCGCCAGGGACTCCTACCTACGAGCAGTACTTC. Its translation: CASSSPGTPTYEQYF.

CDR3 amino acids: CASSPSQGMGNQPQHF. The CDR3 region has the DNA TGTGCCAGCAGTCCCTCACAGGGGATGGGCAATCAGCCCCAGCATTTT. The rearrangement links TRBV28 to TRBJ1-5, with TRBD1 identical over 7 bases. Per the germline V gene, CDR1 is MDHEN and CDR2 is SYDVKM. After removal of 5 bases from V and 2 bases from J, the junction contained 9 bases not matched to a gene. The CDR3 loop spans 16 amino acids. The variable domain in full, completed from reference TRBV28 and TRBJ1-5, reads DVKVTQSSRYLVKRTGEKVFLECVQDMDHENMFWYRQDPGLGLRLIYFSYDVKMKEKGDIPEGYSVSREKKERFSLILESASTNQTSMYLCASSPSQGMGNQPQHFGDGTRLSIL.

V usage is TRBV19 and J usage is TRBJ2-7; TRBD1 agrees at 8 bases. The ends lost 4 bases at V and 3 bases at J; junction bases unmatched: 11. There are 16 residues in the CDR3. Germline V gives CDR1 LNHDA, CDR2 SQIVND (reference sequence). CDR3 loop: CASSNHRTGKNYEQYF. In DNA form, the CDR3 reads TGTGCCAGTAGTAATCATCGGACAGGGAAAAACTACGAGCAGTACTTC.

The count of this clone is one. This chain uses TRBV7-6 with TRBJ2-2; 13 bases line up with TRBD2. Germline loops: CDR1 SGHVS, CDR2 FNYEAQ. Trimming removed 5 bases from V and 4 bases from J; junction bases left unmatched: 4. The CDR3 length is 16 residues. The CDR3 is CASSPRTSGGTGELFF. Written as DNA, the CDR3 is TGTGCCAGCAGCCCCAGGACTAGCGGGGGCACCGGGGAGCTGTTTTTT.

This clone was recorded a few times. The rearrangement links TRBV29-1 to TRBJ2-1; 9 bases agree with TRBD1. CDR3 size: 14 residues. Germline V gives CDR1 SQVTM, CDR2 ANQGSEA. With 5 bases clipped from V and 2 bases from J, the junction kept 4 bases outside the gene matches. Here the CDR3 DNA reads TGCAGCGTTTATCGGGACAGGGCCTACAATGAGCAGTTCTTC. This gives the protein CSVYRDRAYNEQFF.

The V and J genes are TRBV10-1 and TRBJ1-1, with unresolved D. The germline gives CDR1 WNHNN, CDR2 SYGVQD (reference sequence). Trimming took off 0 bases at V and 3 bases at J, with 8 bases between the two ends. This CDR3 is 14 amino acids long. The CDR3 spells CASSESTADTEAFF. CDR3 nucleotide sequence: TGCGCCAGCAGTGAGTCGACGGCGGACACTGAAGCTTTCTTT.

This sequence joins TRBV19 and TRBJ1-1; D perhaps matches TRBD1 (6 bases). The germline V gene has CDR1 LNHDA and CDR2 SQIVND (reference sequence). V was shortened by 7 bases and J by 3 bases, with 15 bases between the two germline ends. The CDR3 spans 14 residues. The CDR3 region is CASIGGLLDTEAFF. DNA of the CDR3: TGTGCCAGTATCGGGGGGCTGTTAGACACTGAAGCTTTCTTT.

The chain carries TRBV7-9 and TRBJ2-5; TRBD1 is a possible D gene (5 bases). In germline, CDR1 is SEHNR, CDR2 FQNEAQ (reference sequence). This CDR3 is built from 14 residues. Deletions cut 5 bases from V and 5 bases from J, with 15 bases between. The CDR3 spells CASSAGQGGETQYF. CDR3 coding DNA: TGTGCCAGCAGCGCAGGGCAGGGCGGCGAGACCCAGTACTTC.

This chain connects TRBV25-1 to TRBJ1-2, with D hard to call. Deletions cut 3 bases from V and 3 bases from J, with 14 bases between. The CDR3 totals 15 residues. Germline V lookup: CDR1 MGHDK, CDR2 SYGVNS. The CDR3 here is CASSDPSGLHYGYTF. The CDR3 nucleotides read TGTGCCAGCAGTGACCCATCGGGGTTGCACTATGGCTACACCTTC.

The rearrangement uses TRBV7-2 and TRBJ2-7; TRBD2 matches 8 bases. Germline values: CDR1 SGHTA, CDR2 FQGNSA. The ends lost 1 base at V and 1 base at J; junction bases unmatched: 6. The CDR3 is made up of 16 amino acids. CDR3 coding DNA: TGTGCCAGCAGCTTAGGGGCGGCGGGGGGTTCCTACGAGCAGTACTTC. As protein: CASSLGAAGGSYEQYF.

The chain couples TRBV6-1 to TRBJ1-1; a possible D gene is TRBD1 (6 bases). From germline, CDR1 is MNHNS and CDR2 SASEGT. The CDR3 sequence is 14 residues long. The V and J ends lost 4 bases and 1 base respectively, with 10 bases between them. The CDR3 protein is CASSVAGANTEAFF. Written as DNA, the CDR3 is TGTGCCAGCAGTGTGGCAGGGGCGAACACTGAAGCTTTCTTT.

The V call is TRBV4-1, the J call TRBJ1-1; 7 bases match TRBD1. V gave up 2 bases and J gave up 5 bases; unmatched junction bases: 11. The CDR3 is made up of 16 amino acids. Germline V gives CDR1 MGHRA, CDR2 YSYEKL. The CDR3 nucleotides read TGCGCCAGCAGCCAACCGCTGACAGGGTTGAGGACTGAAGCTTTCTTT. Its translation is CASSQPLTGLRTEAFF.

This chain links TRBV13 with TRBJ2-7, with 11 bases that match TRBD2. Trimming at V came to 5 bases and at J to 9 bases, leaving 12 bases not matched to a gene. Germline V lookup: CDR1 PRHDT, CDR2 FYEKMQ (reference sequence). The CDR3 consists of 15 residues. The CDR3 nucleotides are TGTGCCAGCAGCGATAGCGGGGGGGACCCTACGGGGCAGTACTTC. This translates into CASSDSGGDPTGQYF.

The genes are TRBV25-1 and TRBJ2-4; the match to TRBD2 covers 11 bases. This CDR3 is built from 18 residues. The germline V gene has CDR1 MGHDK and CDR2 SYGVNS. Germline trimming cut 4 bases from V and 1 base from J; bases unmatched to any gene: 9. The CDR3 loop is CASSGLAGGPRAKNIQYF. The CDR3 nucleotides are TGTGCCAGCAGTGGTCTAGCGGGGGGCCCGCGGGCCAAAAACATTCAGTACTTC.

The V gene is TRBV27, the J gene TRBJ2-1; 8 bases fit TRBD2. The CDR3 runs 21 residues. J was trimmed by 7 bases and V by 4 bases; bases with no gene match: 27. CDR1 and CDR2 from the germline V gene are MNHEY and SMNVEV (reference sequence). The CDR3 here is CASSSGSWGLVAQAAKNEQFF. The CDR3 region has the DNA TGTGCCAGCAGTTCCGGCTCCTGGGGACTAGTCGCTCAGGCGGCTAAAAATGAGCAGTTCTTC.

The chain is built from TRBV5-6 and TRBJ1-5, with D tentatively TRBD1 (5 bases). This CDR3 has 15 residues. Between the trimmed V and J ends, which lost 0 bases and 7 bases, there was a span of 14 bases. CDR1 SGHDT and CDR2 YYEEEE come from the germline V gene. The CDR3 DNA reads as TGTGCCAGCAGCTTGGCCGGCAGGGAGGGACAGCCCCAGCATTTT. Its protein product is CASSLAGREGQPQHF.

This sequence joins TRBV6-1 and TRBJ2-7; no clear D gene. Trimming cost V 5 bases and J 1 base, with 9 bases left between them. CDR3 length equals 13 residues. Germline V gene sequence: CDR1 MNHNS, CDR2 SASEGT. The CDR3 DNA sequence: TGTGCCAGCAGTATAGAGCATTCCTACGAGCAGTACTTC. It encodes CASSIEHSYEQYF.

This sequence joins TRBV7-9 and TRBJ1-1, with unresolved D. V gave up 4 bases and J gave up 1 base, with 7 bases separating them. Looked up from germline, CDR1 is SEHNR and CDR2 is FQNEAQ (reference sequence). The CDR3 has 13 amino acids. CDR3 sequence (DNA): TGTGCCAGCAGCTCCGGGAGGAACACTGAAGCTTTCTTT. It yields the protein CASSSGRNTEAFF.

V is TRBV5-6 and J is TRBJ1-6, with TRBD1 identical over 10 bases. The CDR3 spans 13 residues. The V gene's germline CDR1 is SGHDT and CDR2 YYEEEE. V shed 3 bases, J shed 9 bases, and the junction held 0 bases outside the gene matches. The chain's CDR3 is CASSWDRGSPLHF. As DNA, the CDR3 is TGTGCCAGCAGCTGGGACAGGGGTTCACCCCTCCACTTT.

This clone has more than one count but fewer than ten. V gene TRBV5-6 combines with J gene TRBJ1-4; perhaps TRBD1 as D (6 bases). Trimming stripped 0 bases from V and 3 bases from J, with 12 bases between. Germline V gene sequence: CDR1 SGHDT, CDR2 YYEEEE. The CDR3 has 16 amino acids. For the CDR3, the DNA is TGTGCCAGCAGCTTGGCGGACAGTCAGCCTAATGAAAAACTGTTTTTT. Protein: CASSLADSQPNEKLFF.

Remarks on this clone: One end of the junction fails to match germline, which may point to a read error. The chain combines TRBV6-1 with TRBJ2-7, with 8 nucleotides matching TRBD1. The CDR3 consists of 14 residues. Germline lookup yields CDR1 MNHNS and CDR2 SASEGT. This CDR3 is CASTEQGVPYEQYF. CDR3 in DNA: TGTGCCAGCACTGAACAGGGGGTACCCTACGAGCAGTACTTC.

The rearrangement uses TRBV10-3 and TRBJ2-7, with 8 bases aligning to TRBD1. This CDR3 comprises 15 residues. Germline V gene lookup returns CDR1 ENHRY and CDR2 SYGVKD. V lost 4 bases and J lost 6; bases outside the gene matches: 11. The CDR3 sequence is CAISAWTGSASEQYF. DNA of the CDR3: TGTGCCATCAGTGCTTGGACAGGGTCCGCCTCCGAGCAGTACTTC.